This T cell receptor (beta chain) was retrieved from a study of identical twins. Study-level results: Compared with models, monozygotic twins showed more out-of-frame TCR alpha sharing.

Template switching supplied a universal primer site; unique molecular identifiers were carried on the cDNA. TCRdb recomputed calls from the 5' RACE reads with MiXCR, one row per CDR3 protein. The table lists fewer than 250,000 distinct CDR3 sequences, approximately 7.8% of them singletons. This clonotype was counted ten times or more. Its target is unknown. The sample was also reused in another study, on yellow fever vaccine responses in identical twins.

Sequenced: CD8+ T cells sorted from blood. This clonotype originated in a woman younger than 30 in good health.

The DNA for the CDR3 is TGTGCCAGCAGTCTAGGGACTAGCGGGGGGGCCTTCACAGATACGCAGTATTTT. It yields the protein CASSLGTSGGAFTDTQYF. The chain joins TRBV12-3 or TRBV12-4 to TRBJ2-3; TRBD2 matches 16 bases. Trimming took 5 bases from V and 2 from J; bases not matched to a gene: 7. This CDR3 spans 18 amino acids.